The rows below give T cell receptor beta chains drawn from one sample of a study of cytomegalovirus exposure and HLA in healthy donors. Clones were sequenced by immunoSEQ multiplex PCR, and TCRdb holds only the in-frame ones, with some missing. The table records some 78,000 clones, nearly 80% of them present only once. Sequencing was done on a sample of PBMCs. The receptors were gathered from a woman aged 50 to 65 in good health and CMV-seropositive. Both conserved end residues are part of each CDR3. A D gene is named only where the DNA matches it firmly. Clone size is given for some rows only: seen once, a few or many times, or a class if the clone is expanded.

v_gene	d_gene	abundance	j_gene	CDR3aa	CDR3nt
TRBV20-1	NA	NA	TRBJ2-4	CSARQGQEYF	TGCAGTGCTAGACAGGGCCAGGAGTACTTC
TRBV19	NA	NA	TRBJ1-3	CASSRGGSGNTIYF	TGTGCCAGTAGTAGAGGGGGCTCTGGAAACACCATATATTTT
TRBV13	NA	once	TRBJ1-5	CASSRTPNQPQHF	TGTGCCAGCAGCCGGACACCCAATCAGCCCCAGCATTTT
TRBV18	NA	NA	TRBJ2-2	CASSPWGGIDTGELFF	TGTGCCAGCTCACCATGGGGAGGCATAGACACCGGGGAGCTGTTTTTT
TRBV5-1	TRBD1	NA	TRBJ2-2	CASTGTGDTGELFF	TGCGCCAGCACCGGGACAGGGGACACCGGGGAGCTGTTTTTT
TRBV6-1	TRBD1	NA	TRBJ2-1	CASIPGTATYNEQFF	TGTGCCAGCATCCCCGGGACAGCAACTTACAATGAGCAGTTCTTC
TRBV9	TRBD1	NA	TRBJ2-5	CASSESSTGAVQETQYF	TGTGCCAGCAGCGAATCTTCGACAGGGGCCGTCCAAGAGACCCAGTACTTC
TRBV14	TRBD1	NA	TRBJ1-1	CASSQDLGRGRHTEAFF	TGTGCCAGCAGCCAAGATCTAGGCAGGGGGCGTCACACTGAAGCTTTCTTT
TRBV2	TRBD1	NA	TRBJ1-2	CASSPGTGAGYTF	TGTGCCAGCAGTCCCGGGACAGGGGCTGGCTACACCTTC
TRBV27	NA	NA	TRBJ1-1	CASSPIDRLETEAFF	TGTGCCAGCAGTCCGATTGACAGGCTGGAAACTGAAGCTTTCTTT
TRBV6-1	TRBD1	NA	TRBJ1-2	CASSEGQRGLVYGYTF	TGTGCCAGCAGTGAGGGTCAGAGGGGGCTGGTCTATGGCTACACCTTC
TRBV5-6	NA	NA	TRBJ1-5	CASSLGQGYNQPQHF	TGTGCCAGCAGCCTCGGCCAGGGTTACAATCAGCCCCAGCATTTT
TRBV5-1	NA	NA	TRBJ2-3	CASSLSGRTSTDTQYF	TGCGCCAGCAGCTTATCCGGGAGAACTAGCACAGATACGCAGTATTTT
TRBV5-6	TRBD1	few	TRBJ1-3	CASSLWGQGAPKSGNTIYF	TGTGCCAGCAGCTTGTGGGGACAGGGGGCACCGAAATCTGGAAACACCATATATTTT
TRBV27	NA	few	TRBJ1-5	CASSADRTNQPQHF	TGTGCCAGCAGCGCCGACAGGACTAATCAGCCCCAGCATTTT